This entry lists 14 T cell receptor beta chains sequenced from one sample in a study of blood T cell repertoires in COVID-19. Repertoires were generated with immunoSEQ multiplex PCR, while TCRdb's copy carries only in-frame clones and drops some. The sample records 200,000 to 300,000 clones, about 91% being singletons. Sequenced material: PBMCs or T cells enriched from blood (not recorded which). These receptor sequences come from a woman aged 40 to 50 with acute COVID-19.

This clone showed up just once. V usage is TRBV4-3 and J usage is TRBJ2-1, with TRBD2 matching 8 bases. Trimming removed 0 bases from V and 2 bases from J; junction bases left unmatched: 3. The CDR3 extends over 16 amino acids. Germline V gene data show CDR1 as LGHNA and CDR2 as YSLEER. This CDR3 reads CASSQEKAGAYNEQFF. In DNA, the CDR3 is TGCGCCAGCAGCCAAGAAAAAGCGGGGGCCTACAATGAGCAGTTCTTC.

This clone showed up just once. The rearrangement uses TRBV6-5 and TRBJ1-1; D ambiguous. V lost 4 bases and J lost 7, with 7 bases in between. This CDR3 spans 11 amino acids. Germline CDR1 reads MNHEY; CDR2 reads SVGAGI. CDR3: CASSSPLEAFF. The DNA for the CDR3 is TGTGCCAGCAGTTCGCCACTTGAAGCTTTCTTT.

The chain joins TRBV10-1 to TRBJ2-3; D possibly corresponds to TRBD2 (7 bases). CDR1 and CDR2 from the germline V gene are WNHNN and SYGVQD (reference sequence). The CDR3 is 14 residues long. V dropped 3 bases and J dropped 5 bases, with 12 bases sitting between them. Here the CDR3 reads CASSESGGVDTQYF. In nucleotides, the CDR3 is TGCGCCAGCAGTGAATCGGGGGGCGTAGATACGCAGTATTTT.

V is TRBV5-1 and J is TRBJ2-1, with 10 bases identical to TRBD2. After removal of 0 bases from V and 9 bases from J, the junction contained 9 bases not matched to a gene. There are 16 residues in the CDR3. Germline loops: CDR1 SGHRS, CDR2 YFSETQ. CDR3 coding DNA: TGCGCCAGCAGCTTGGTTCTAGCGGGAGTATCTGGTGAGCAGTTCTTC. This encodes CASSLVLAGVSGEQFF.

The chain uses TRBV5-4 and TRBJ1-1, with a weak D call TRBD1 (5 bases). Germline V gives CDR1 SGHNT, CDR2 YYREEE (reference sequence). CDR3 length: 14 amino acids. The V gene lost 1 base and the J gene lost 1 base, with 8 bases spanning the gap. CDR3 in amino acids: CASSLMGPNTEAFF. The CDR3 nucleotides are TGTGCCAGCAGCTTGATGGGGCCGAACACTGAAGCTTTCTTT.

This clone turned up a few times. The CDR3 DNA is TGTGCCAGCAGCAAAGAATCGGACAGGGAAGGTCAGCCCCAGCATTTT. Protein product: CASSKESDREGQPQHF. The chain carries TRBV21-1 and TRBJ1-5; the table names TRBD1, a call not compared with the DNA. TRBV21-1 is noted as a pseudogene. This CDR3 is built from 16 residues.

The V and J genes are TRBV25-1 and TRBJ1-6; a weak D match, TRBD1 (5 bases). The ends were cut back, 8 bases at V and 8 bases at J, with 13 bases in the middle. CDR1 and CDR2 from the germline V gene are MGHDK and SYGVNS. The CDR3 totals 13 residues. Written as DNA, the CDR3 is TGTGCCAGCTGTGCTTGGGGGGATTCACCCCTCCACTTT. This codes for CASCAWGDSPLHF.

To note about this clone: One end of the junction is discordant with germline, which a read error may explain. The V call is TRBV6-1, the J call TRBJ2-2, with a weak D call TRBD2 (6 bases). CDR3 length: 14 residues. CDR1 and CDR2 (germline): MNHNS, SASEGT. The CDR3 nucleotides are TGTGCCAGCAGCGAAGCGGCGGGAACCGGGGAGCTGTTTTTT. Protein: CASSEAAGTGELFF.

The CDR3 nucleotides are TGCGCCAGCAGTGAGTCGGCGGGGGGTTACGAGCAGTACTTC. Translation gives CASSESAGGYEQYF. The rearrangement links TRBV10-1 to TRBJ2-7; TRBD2 aligns across 8 bases. CDR1 WNHNN and CDR2 SYGVQD come from the germline V gene (reference sequence). The CDR3 loop spans 14 amino acids. V trimming: 0 bases; J trimming: 4 bases; junction bases outside the gene matches: 2.

The rearrangement links TRBV24-1 to TRBJ1-5; possible D gene TRBD1, 5 bases. Germline values: CDR1 KGHDR, CDR2 SFDVKD. V lost 6 bases and J 0 bases, leaving 11 bases between the germline ends. The CDR3 covers 15 residues. The CDR3 protein is CATSRGGGSNQPQHF. The CDR3 region has the DNA TGTGCCACCAGTCGGGGGGGAGGTAGCAATCAGCCCCAGCATTTT.

The rearrangement uses TRBV19 and TRBJ1-5; TRBD1 is a possible D gene (6 bases). With 5 bases removed from V and 0 bases from J, the gap between germline ends came to 17 bases. Germline V lookup: CDR1 LNHDA, CDR2 SQIVND (reference sequence). This CDR3 spans 17 amino acids. CDR3 sequence: CASSFPSSGVSNQPQHF. CDR3 coding DNA: TGTGCCAGTAGTTTCCCGTCCTCAGGGGTTAGCAATCAGCCCCAGCATTTT.

The CDR3 DNA is TGTGCCAGCTCACAATCCGGGACTACAACCTACGAGCAGTACGTC. Its protein product is CASSQSGTTTYEQYV. This chain uses TRBV18 with TRBJ2-7, with 7 bases fitting TRBD2. Unmatched junction bases numbered 8, after V lost 4 bases and J lost 2 bases. The CDR3 contains 15 residues. Germline lookup yields CDR1 KGHSH and CDR2 LQKENI.

The chain carries TRBV7-6 and TRBJ1-5; 8 bases are shared with TRBD1. Per germline, CDR1 SGHVS and CDR2 FNYEAQ. Unmatched junction bases numbered 3, after V lost 5 bases and J lost 0 bases. CDR3 length equals 15 residues. CDR3 in DNA: TGTGCCAGCAGCCTGACAGGGGATAGCAATCAGCCCCAGCATTTT. Its protein product is CASSLTGDSNQPQHF.

V gene TRBV2 combines with J gene TRBJ1-2; D not resolved. Germline CDR1 SNHLY, CDR2 FYNNEI. Trimming took off 1 base at V and 8 bases at J, with 17 bases between the two ends. This CDR3 comprises 15 residues. The CDR3 bases are TGTGCCAGCAGTGAAGATAGCGGCAGGCGAGTAGGCTACACCTTC. It encodes CASSEDSGRRVGYTF.